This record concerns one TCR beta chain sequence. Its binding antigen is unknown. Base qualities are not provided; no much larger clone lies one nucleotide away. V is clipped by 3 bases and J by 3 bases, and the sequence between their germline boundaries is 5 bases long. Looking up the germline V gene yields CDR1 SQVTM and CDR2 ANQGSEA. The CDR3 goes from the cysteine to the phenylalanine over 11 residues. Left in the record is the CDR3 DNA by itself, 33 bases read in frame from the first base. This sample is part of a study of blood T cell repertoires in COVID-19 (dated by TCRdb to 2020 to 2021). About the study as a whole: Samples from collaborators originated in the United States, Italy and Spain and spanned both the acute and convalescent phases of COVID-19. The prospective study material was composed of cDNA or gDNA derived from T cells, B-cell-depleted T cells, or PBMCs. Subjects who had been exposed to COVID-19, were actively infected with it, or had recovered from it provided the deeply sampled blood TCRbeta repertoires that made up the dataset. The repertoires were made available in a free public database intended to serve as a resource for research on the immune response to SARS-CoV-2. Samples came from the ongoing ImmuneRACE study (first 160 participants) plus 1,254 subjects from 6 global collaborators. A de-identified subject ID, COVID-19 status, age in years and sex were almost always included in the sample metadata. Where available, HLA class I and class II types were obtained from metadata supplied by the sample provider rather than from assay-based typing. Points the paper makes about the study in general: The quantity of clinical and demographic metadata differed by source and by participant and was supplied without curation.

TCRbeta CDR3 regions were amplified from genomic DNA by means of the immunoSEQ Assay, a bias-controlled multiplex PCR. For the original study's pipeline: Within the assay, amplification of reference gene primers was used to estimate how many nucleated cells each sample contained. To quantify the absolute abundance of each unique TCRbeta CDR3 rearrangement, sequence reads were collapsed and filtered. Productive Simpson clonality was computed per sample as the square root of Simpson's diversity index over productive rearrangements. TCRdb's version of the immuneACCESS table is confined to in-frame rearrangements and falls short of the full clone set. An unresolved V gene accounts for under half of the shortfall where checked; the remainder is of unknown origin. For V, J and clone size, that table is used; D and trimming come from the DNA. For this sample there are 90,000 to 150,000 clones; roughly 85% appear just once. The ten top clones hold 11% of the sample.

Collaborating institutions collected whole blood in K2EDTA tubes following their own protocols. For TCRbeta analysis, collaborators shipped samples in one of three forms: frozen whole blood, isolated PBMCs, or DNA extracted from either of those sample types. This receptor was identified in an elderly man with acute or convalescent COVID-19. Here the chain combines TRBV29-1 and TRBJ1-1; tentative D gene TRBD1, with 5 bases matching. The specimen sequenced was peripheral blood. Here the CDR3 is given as CSVDRDTEAFF. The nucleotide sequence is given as TGCAGCGTTGACAGGGACACTGAAGCTTTCTTT.